This entry describes one T cell receptor (beta chain). The antigen remains unidentified. The sample belongs to a study of regulatory T cells in long-lasting Graves disease. Study summary: Persistent Graves' disease required over 5 years of antithyroid drugs and positive TSH receptor antibodies. Study findings and constraints: Patients with persistent Graves' had lower TCR diversity than newly diagnosed patients. The study found TRBV28, TRBJ1-2 and TRBJ2-5 favored in persistent disease.

In germline, CDR1 is SQVTM, CDR2 ANQGSEA. This CDR3 has 13 residues. The V end lost 4 bases, the J end lost 5 bases, and 14 bases lay between the germline ends. Assembly of TCR beta libraries relied on iRepertoire HTBI primers together with Arm-PCR of CDR3 regions. How the authors handled the data: Across samples, 62 TRBV and around 14 TRBJ segments were found. Each CDR3 protein is one row after TCRdb ran MiXCR on the multiplex PCR reads. TCRdb, rather than the study authors, made the V and J calls. This sample has about 400,000 distinct CDR3 sequences, with around 21% found just once. Sample time point: persistent/refractory GD, antithyroid drugs over 5 years with positive TRAb. From PBMCs, RNA was extracted and then used to make the TCR library.

Sequencing used peripheral blood mononuclear cells (PBMCs), obtained when the disease was refractory, from a patient treated with antithyroid drugs. The rearrangement uses TRBV29-1 and TRBJ1-2; D remains ambiguous. The sequence was obtained from a female donor with Graves disease. CDR3: CSVVGRSPYGYTF. The CDR3 nucleotides read TGCAGCGTTGTCGGCAGGAGCCCTTATGGCTACACCTTC.